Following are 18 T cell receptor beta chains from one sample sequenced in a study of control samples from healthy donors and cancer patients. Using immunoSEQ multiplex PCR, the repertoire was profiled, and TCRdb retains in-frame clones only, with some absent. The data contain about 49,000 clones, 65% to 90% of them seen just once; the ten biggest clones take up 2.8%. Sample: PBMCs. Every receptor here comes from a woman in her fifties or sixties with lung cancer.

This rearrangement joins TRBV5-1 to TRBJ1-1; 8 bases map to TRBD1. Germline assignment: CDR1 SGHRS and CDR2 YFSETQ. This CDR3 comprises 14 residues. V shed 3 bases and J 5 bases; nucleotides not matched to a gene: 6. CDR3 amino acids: CASSSRGRWTEAFF. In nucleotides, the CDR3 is TGCGCCAGCAGCTCCAGGGGGCGGTGGACTGAAGCTTTCTTT.

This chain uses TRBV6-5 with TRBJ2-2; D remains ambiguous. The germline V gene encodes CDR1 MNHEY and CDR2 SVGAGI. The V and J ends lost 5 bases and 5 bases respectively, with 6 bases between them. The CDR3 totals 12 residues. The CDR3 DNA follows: TGTGCCAGCAGTAAAACAACCGGGGAGCTGTTTTTT. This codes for CASSKTTGELFF.

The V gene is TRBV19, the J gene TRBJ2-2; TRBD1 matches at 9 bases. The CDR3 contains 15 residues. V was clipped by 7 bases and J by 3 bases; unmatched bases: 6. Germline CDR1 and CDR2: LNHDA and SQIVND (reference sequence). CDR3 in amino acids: CASIRTGVDTGELFF. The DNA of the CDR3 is TGTGCCAGTATAAGGACAGGGGTGGACACCGGGGAGCTGTTTTTT.

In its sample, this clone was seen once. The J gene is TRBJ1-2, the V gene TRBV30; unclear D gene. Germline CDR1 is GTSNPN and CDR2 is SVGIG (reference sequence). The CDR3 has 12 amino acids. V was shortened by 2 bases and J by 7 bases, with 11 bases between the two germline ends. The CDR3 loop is CAWSLGSVGYTF. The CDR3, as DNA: TGTGCCTGGAGTTTAGGGTCGGTTGGCTACACCTTC.

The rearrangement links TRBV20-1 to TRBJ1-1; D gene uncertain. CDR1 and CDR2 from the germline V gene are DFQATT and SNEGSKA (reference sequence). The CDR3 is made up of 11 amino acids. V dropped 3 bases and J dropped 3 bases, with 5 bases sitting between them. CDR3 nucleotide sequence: TGCAGTGCTAGGGTTGACACTGAAGCTTTCTTT. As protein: CSARVDTEAFF.

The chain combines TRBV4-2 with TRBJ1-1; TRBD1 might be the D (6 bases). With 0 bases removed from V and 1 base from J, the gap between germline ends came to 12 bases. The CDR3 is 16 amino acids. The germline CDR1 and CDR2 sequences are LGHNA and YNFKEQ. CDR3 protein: CASSQEGQGQNTEAFF. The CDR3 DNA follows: TGTGCCAGCAGCCAAGAAGGCCAGGGACAGAACACTGAAGCTTTCTTT.

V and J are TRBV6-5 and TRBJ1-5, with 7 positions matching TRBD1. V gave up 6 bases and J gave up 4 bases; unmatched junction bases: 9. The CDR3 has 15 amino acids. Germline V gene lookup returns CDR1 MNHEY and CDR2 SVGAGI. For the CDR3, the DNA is TGTGCCAGCAGACTCCAGACAGGGACAAATCAGCCCCAGCATTTT. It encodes CASRLQTGTNQPQHF.

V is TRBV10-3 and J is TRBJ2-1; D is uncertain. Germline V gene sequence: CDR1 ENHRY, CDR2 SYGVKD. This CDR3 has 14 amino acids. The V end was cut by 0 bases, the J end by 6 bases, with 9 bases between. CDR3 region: CAISESRTVNEQFF. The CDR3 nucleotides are TGTGCCATCAGTGAGTCGAGGACCGTCAATGAGCAGTTCTTC.

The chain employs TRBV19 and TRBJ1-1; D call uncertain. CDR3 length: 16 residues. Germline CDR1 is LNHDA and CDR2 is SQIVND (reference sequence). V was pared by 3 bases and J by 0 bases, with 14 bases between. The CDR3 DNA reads TGTGCCAGTAGTATCCTCGGAGAGTTAATGAACACTGAAGCTTTCTTT. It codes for CASSILGELMNTEAFF.

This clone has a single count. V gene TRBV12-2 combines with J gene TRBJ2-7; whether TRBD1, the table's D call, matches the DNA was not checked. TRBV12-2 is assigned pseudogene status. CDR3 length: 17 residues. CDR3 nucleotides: TGTGCAAGTCGCTTAGATCAGGAGGGACAGGGGGCATTTGAGCAGTACTTC. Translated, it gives CASRLDQEGQGAFEQYF.

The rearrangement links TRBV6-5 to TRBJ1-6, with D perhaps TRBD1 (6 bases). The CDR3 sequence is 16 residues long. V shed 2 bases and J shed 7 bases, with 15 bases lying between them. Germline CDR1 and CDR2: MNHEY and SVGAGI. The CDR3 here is CASSYRLTGFNSPLHF. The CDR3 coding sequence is TGTGCCAGCAGTTACAGACTAACAGGGTTCAATTCACCCCTCCACTTT.

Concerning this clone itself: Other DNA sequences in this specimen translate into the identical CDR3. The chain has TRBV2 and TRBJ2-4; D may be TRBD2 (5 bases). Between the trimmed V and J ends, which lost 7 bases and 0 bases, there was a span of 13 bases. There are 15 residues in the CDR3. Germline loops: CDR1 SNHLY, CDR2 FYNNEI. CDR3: CASKGSEGAKNIQYF. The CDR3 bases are TGTGCCAGCAAGGGCAGCGAGGGAGCCAAAAACATTCAGTACTTC.

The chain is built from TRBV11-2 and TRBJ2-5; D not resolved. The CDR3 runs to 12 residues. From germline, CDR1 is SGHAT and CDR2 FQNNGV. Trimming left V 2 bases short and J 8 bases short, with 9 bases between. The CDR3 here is CASSLSTSTQYF. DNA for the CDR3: TGTGCCAGCAGCTTATCGACCAGTACCCAGTACTTC.

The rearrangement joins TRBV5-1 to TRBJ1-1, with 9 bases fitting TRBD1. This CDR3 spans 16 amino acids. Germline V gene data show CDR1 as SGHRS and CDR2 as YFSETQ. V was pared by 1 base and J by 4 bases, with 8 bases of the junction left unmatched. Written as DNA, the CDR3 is TGCGCCAGCAGCTTGAGGTCCGGGACAGGGAGCACTGAAGCTTTCTTT. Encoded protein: CASSLRSGTGSTEAFF.

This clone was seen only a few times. The CDR3: CASSVDRFPNYGYTF. The DNA for the CDR3 is TGTGCCAGCAGCGTAGATCGGTTTCCTAACTATGGCTACACCTTC. The chain employs TRBV9 and TRBJ1-2, with no clear D. The CDR3 runs 15 residues. V dropped 0 bases and J dropped 0 bases, with 9 bases sitting between them. The germline V gene encodes CDR1 SGDLS and CDR2 YYNGEE. Drawing the rest from reference TRBV9 and TRBJ1-2, the complete variable domain is DSGVTQTPKHLITATGQRVTLRCSPRSGDLSVYWYQQSLDQGLQFLIQYYNGEERAKGNILERFSAQQFPDLHSELNLSSLELGDSALYFCASSVDRFPNYGYTFGSGTRLTVV.

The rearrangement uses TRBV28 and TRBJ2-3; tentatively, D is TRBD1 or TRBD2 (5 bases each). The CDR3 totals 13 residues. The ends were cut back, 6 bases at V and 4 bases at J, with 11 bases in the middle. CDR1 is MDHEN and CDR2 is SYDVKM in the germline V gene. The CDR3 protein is CASSPRGPDTQYF. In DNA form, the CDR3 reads TGTGCCAGCAGCCCACGGGGACCAGATACGCAGTATTTT.

The DNA for the CDR3 is TGTGCCAGCACCCTTAGCGGGGGGGCCGACACCGGGGAGCTGTTTTTT. Its protein is CASTLSGGADTGELFF. This rearrangement joins TRBV5-5 to TRBJ2-2, with 11 bases that match TRBD2. CDR3 length: 16 residues. Germline CDR1 SGHKS, CDR2 YYEKEE (reference sequence). V dropped 6 bases and J dropped 3; count of bases not matched to a gene: 7.

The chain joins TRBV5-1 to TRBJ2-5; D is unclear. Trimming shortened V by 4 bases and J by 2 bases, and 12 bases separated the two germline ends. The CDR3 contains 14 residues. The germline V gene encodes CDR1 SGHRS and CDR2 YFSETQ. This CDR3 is CASSRSDGQETQYF. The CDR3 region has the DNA TGCGCCAGCAGCAGATCCGACGGACAAGAGACCCAGTACTTC.